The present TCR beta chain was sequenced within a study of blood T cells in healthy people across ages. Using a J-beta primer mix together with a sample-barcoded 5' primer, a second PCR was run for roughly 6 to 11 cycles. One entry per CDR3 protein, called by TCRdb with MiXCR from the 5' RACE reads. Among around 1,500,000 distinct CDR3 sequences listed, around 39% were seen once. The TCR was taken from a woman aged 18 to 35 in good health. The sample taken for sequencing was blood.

In nucleotides, the CDR3 is TGTGCCATCAGTGAGGAATTTACGGGCCACACCTTC. Amino acid sequence: CAISEEFTGHTF. The chain carries TRBV10-3 and TRBJ1-2; D is unresolved. CDR1 ENHRY and CDR2 SYGVKD come from the germline V gene. The CDR3 is made up of 12 amino acids. Between the trimmed V and J ends, which lost 2 bases and 12 bases, there was a span of 13 bases.